This T cell receptor beta chain was obtained from a study of tumor-infiltrating lymphocytes in localized non-small cell lung cancer. Study-wide context: Tumor tissue and non-adjacent uninvolved lung came from each patient. Study-wide findings and caveats: Compared with uninvolved lung, tumors showed higher T cell infiltration by TCRbeta sequencing.

The germline CDR1 and CDR2 sequences are SGHRS and YFSETQ. The CDR3 is made up of 17 amino acids. Trimming removed 1 base from V and 1 base from J, with 15 bases in between. Repertoires were generated with immunoSEQ multiplex PCR, while TCRdb's copy carries only in-frame clones and drops some. Of 13,000 or so clones in the sample, approximately 90% are singletons; the top ten hold approximately 9.3%. In regard to this clone: Its antigen is still unknown.

The source is a human donor with non-small cell lung cancer. Material: lung tumor tissue. The V call is TRBV5-1, the J call TRBJ2-4, with D uncertain. The CDR3: CASSLLVSGAAKNIQYF. The CDR3 DNA reads TGCGCCAGCAGCTTGTTGGTGTCTGGTGCGGCCAAAAACATTCAGTACTTC.